Reported below is one T cell receptor (beta chain). No antigen is known for it. The sample belongs to a study of T cells in Graves' hyperthyroidism and ophthalmopathy. Study context: Initial diagnosis, before any treatment, was when peripheral blood was collected.

General study results and limits: Stable hyperthyroidism and ophthalmopathy were separated using 13 V-J signatures. Blood shared most expanded thyroid clonotypes above 0.001.

Diagnoses were made from clinical symptoms, serum measures (thyroxine and TRAb), thyroid ultrasound and orbital computed tomography. Germline V gives CDR1 KGHSH, CDR2 LQKENI. The CDR3 extends over 18 amino acids. V was pared by 1 base and J by 0 bases, with 16 bases between. Regions amplified from RNA transcripts were the TCR beta CDR3 regions. The primer set for the first-round RT-PCR of the TCR CDR3 was HTBI. TCRdb analysed the multiplex PCR reads with MiXCR anew, one entry per CDR3 protein. Here the sample spans approximately 600,000 distinct CDR3 sequences, roughly 16% being singletons. The chain combines TRBV18 with TRBJ1-5; the D is unclear. Source material: blood. The receptor's source is a woman aged 25-40 years with Graves' hyperthyroidism. CDR3 DNA sequence: TGTGCCAGCTCACCACTTGAAAAGTCAGGATATAGCAATCAGCCCCAGCATTTT. Translating it yields CASSPLEKSGYSNQPQHF.